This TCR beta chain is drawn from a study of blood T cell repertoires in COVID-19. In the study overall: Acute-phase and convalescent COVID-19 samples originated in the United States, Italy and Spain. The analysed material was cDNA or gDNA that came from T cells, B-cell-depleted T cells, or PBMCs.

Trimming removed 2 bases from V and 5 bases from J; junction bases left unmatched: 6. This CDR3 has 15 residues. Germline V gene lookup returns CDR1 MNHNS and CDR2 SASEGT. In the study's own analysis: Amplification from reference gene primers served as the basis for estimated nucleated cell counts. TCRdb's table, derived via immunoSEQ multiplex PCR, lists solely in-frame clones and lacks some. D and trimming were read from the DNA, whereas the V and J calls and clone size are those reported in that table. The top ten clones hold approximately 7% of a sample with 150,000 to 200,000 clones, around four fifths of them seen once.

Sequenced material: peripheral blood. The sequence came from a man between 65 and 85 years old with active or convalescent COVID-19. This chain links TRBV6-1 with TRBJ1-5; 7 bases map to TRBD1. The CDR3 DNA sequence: TGTGCCAGCAGTGAACACCAGGGGGTCGATCAGCCCCAGCATTTT. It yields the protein CASSEHQGVDQPQHF.